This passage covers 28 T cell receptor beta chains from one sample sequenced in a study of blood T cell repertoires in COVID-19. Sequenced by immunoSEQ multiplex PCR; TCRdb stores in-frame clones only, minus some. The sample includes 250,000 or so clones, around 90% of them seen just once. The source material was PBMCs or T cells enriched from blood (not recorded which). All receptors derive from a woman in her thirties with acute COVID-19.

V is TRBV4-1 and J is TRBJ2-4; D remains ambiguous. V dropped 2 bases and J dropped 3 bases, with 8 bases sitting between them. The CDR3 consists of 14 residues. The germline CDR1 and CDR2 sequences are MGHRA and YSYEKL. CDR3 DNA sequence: TGCGCCAGCAGCCAACTCCGAGGCAAAAACATTCAGTACTTC. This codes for CASSQLRGKNIQYF.

The CDR3 spells CASSHREPYGYTF. The CDR3 region has the DNA TGTGCCAGCAGTCACAGGGAGCCCTATGGCTACACCTTC. The chain couples TRBV6-2 or TRBV6-3 to TRBJ1-2, with a weak D call TRBD1 (6 bases). The CDR3 runs to 13 residues. Germline CDR1 is MNHEY and CDR2 is SVGEGT. The ends were cut back, 5 bases at V and 4 bases at J, with 11 bases in the middle.

CDR3 protein: CASSQDRDQPQHF. The CDR3 DNA reads TGCGCCAGCAGCCAGGACAGGGATCAGCCCCAGCATTTT. The chain recombines TRBV4-3 with TRBJ1-5, with 8 bases fitting TRBD1. The CDR3 extends over 13 amino acids. Germline CDR1 is LGHNA and CDR2 is YSLEER. The V and J ends lost 3 bases and 5 bases, in that order; junction bases with no gene match: 0.

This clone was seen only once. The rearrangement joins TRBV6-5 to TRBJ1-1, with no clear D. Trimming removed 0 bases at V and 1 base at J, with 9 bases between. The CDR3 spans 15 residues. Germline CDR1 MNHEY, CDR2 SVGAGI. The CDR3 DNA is TGTGCCAGCAGTTACTCCGCAGGCGAGAACACTGAAGCTTTCTTT. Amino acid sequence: CASSYSAGENTEAFF.

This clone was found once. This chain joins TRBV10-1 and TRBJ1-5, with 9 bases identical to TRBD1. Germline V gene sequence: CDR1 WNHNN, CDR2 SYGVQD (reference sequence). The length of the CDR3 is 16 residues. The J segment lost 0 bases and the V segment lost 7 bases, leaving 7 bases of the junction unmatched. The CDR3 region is CASKGQGLYSNQPQHF. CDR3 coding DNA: TGCGCCAGCAAGGGACAGGGACTCTATAGCAATCAGCCCCAGCATTTT.

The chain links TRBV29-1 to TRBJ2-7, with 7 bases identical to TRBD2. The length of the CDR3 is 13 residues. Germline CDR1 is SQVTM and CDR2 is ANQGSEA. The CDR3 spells CSASRGSSYEQYF. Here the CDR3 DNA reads TGCAGTGCCTCGCGCGGGAGCTCCTACGAGCAGTACTTC.

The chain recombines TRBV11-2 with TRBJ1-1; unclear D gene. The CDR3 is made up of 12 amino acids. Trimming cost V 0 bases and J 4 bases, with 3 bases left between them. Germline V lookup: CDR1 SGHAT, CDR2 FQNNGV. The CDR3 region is CASSLDFTEAFF. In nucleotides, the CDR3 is TGTGCCAGCAGCTTAGACTTCACTGAAGCTTTCTTT. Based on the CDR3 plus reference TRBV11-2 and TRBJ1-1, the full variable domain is EAGVAQSPRYKIIEKRQSVAFWCNPISGHATLYWYQQILGQGPKLLIQFQNNGVVDDSQLPKDRFSAERLKGVDSTLKIQPAKLEDSAVYLCASSLDFTEAFFGQGTRLTVV.

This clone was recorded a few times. The chain's CDR3 is CASSLLTREETQYF. CDR3 DNA: TGCGCCAGCAGCTTGCTAACCCGCGAAGAGACCCAGTACTTC. The V gene is TRBV5-1, the J gene TRBJ2-5; D is ambiguous. V was shortened by 1 base and J by 3 bases, with 10 bases between the two germline ends. The CDR3 has 14 amino acids. Germline V gives CDR1 SGHRS, CDR2 YFSETQ.

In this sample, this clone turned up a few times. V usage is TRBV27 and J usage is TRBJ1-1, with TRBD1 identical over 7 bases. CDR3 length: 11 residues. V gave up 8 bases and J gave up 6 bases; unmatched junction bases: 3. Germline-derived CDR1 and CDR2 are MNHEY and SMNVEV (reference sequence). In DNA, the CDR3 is TGTGCCAGCCACAGGGGCCCTGAAGCTTTCTTT. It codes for CASHRGPEAFF.

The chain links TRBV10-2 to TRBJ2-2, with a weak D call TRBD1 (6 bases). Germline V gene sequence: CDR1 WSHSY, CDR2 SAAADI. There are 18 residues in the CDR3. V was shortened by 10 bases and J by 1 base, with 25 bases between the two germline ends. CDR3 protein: CATDVKGDIIRNTGELFF. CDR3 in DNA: TGCGCCACCGATGTAAAGGGGGATATCATACGGAACACCGGGGAGCTGTTTTTT.

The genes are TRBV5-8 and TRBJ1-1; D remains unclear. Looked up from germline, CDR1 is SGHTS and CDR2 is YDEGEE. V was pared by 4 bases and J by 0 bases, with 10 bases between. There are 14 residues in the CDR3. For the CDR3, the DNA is TGTGCCAGCAGCCGCCGGGAAATGAACACTGAAGCTTTCTTT. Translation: CASSRREMNTEAFF.

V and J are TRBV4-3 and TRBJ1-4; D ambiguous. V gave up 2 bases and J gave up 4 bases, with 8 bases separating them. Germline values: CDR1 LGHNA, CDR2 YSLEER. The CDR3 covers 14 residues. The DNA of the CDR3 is TGCGCCAGCAGCCAAAATCCTCGTAATGAAAAACTGTTTTTT. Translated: CASSQNPRNEKLFF.

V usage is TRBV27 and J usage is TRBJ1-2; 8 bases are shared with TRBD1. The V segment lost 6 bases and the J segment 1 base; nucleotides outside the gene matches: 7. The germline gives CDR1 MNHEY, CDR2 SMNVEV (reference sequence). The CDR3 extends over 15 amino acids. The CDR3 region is CASSLAGGFNYGYTF. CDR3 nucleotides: TGTGCCAGCAGCTTAGCAGGGGGCTTTAACTATGGCTACACCTTC.

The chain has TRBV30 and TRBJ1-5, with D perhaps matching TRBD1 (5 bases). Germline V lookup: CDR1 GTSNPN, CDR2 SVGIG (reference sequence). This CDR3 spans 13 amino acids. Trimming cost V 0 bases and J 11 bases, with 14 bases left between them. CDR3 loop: CAWSVRGMRAQHF. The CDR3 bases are TGTGCCTGGAGTGTACGGGGGATGAGGGCCCAGCATTTT.

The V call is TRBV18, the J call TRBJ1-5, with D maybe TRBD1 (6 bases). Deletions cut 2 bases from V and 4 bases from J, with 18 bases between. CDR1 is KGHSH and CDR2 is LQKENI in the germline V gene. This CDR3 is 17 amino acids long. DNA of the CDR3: TGTGCCAGCTCACCAACGGTTGTGGGCAGGGGTAATCAGCCCCAGCATTTT. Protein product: CASSPTVVGRGNQPQHF. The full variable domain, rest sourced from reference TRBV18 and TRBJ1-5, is NAGVMQNPRHLVRRRGQEARLRCSPMKGHSHVYWYRQLPEEGLKFMVYLQKENIIDESGMPKERFSAEFPKEGPSILRIQQVVRGDSAAYFCASSPTVVGRGNQPQHFGDGTRLSIL.

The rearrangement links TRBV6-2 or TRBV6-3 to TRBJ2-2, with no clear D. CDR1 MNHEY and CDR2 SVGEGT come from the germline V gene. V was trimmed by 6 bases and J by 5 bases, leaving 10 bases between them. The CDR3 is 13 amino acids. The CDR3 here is CASSSRVTGELFF. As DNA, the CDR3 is TGTGCCAGCAGCAGTAGAGTTACCGGGGAGCTGTTTTTT.

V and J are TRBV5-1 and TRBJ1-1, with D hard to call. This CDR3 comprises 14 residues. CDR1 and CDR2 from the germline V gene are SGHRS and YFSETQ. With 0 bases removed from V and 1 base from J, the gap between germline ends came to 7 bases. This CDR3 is CASSLELKNTEAFF. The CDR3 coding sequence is TGCGCCAGCAGCTTGGAGCTGAAGAACACTGAAGCTTTCTTT.

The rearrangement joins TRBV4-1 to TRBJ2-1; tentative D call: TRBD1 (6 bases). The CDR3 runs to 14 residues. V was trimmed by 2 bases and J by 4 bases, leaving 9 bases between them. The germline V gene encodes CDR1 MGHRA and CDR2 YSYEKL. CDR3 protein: CASSQITGYNEQFF. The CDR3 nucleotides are TGCGCCAGCAGCCAAATTACAGGGTACAATGAGCAGTTCTTC.

The CDR3 here is CASSRGTSGGAHEQFF. CDR3 nucleotides: TGTGCCAGCAGCCGAGGGACTAGCGGGGGGGCGCATGAGCAGTTCTTC. The genes are TRBV3-1 (or the pseudogene TRBV3-2) and TRBJ2-1; 16 bases are shared with TRBD2. J was trimmed by 8 bases and V by 4 bases; bases with no gene match: 5. CDR1 and CDR2 from the germline V gene are LGHDT and YNNKEL (reference sequence). This CDR3 comprises 16 residues.

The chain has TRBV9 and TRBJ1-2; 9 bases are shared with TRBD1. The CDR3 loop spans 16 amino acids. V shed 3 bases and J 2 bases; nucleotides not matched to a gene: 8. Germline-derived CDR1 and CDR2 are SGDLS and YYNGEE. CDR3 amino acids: CASSASAGTGNYGYTF. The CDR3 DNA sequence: TGTGCCAGCAGCGCCTCCGCCGGGACAGGGAACTATGGCTACACCTTC.

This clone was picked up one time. CDR3 sequence (DNA): TGTGCCAGCAGCACCCGGACGGACTTAATACTTCCCTATGGCTACACCTTC. Translating gives CASSTRTDLILPYGYTF. The rearrangement uses TRBV5-6 and TRBJ1-2; D ambiguous. The CDR3 has 17 amino acids. From germline, CDR1 is SGHDT and CDR2 YYEEEE. The V end was cut by 4 bases, the J end by 4 bases, with 23 bases between.

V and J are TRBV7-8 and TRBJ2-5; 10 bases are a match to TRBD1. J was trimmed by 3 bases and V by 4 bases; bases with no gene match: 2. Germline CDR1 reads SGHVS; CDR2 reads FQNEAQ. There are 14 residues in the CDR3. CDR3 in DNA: TGTGCCAGCAGCTCCGGACAGGGGGAAGAGACCCAGTACTTC. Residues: CASSSGQGEETQYF.

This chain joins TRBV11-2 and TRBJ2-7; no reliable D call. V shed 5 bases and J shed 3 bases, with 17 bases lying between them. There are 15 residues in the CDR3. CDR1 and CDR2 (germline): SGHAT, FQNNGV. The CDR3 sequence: CASSPGPQLNYEQYF. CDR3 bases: TGTGCCAGCAGCCCCGGCCCACAGCTGAACTACGAGCAGTACTTC.

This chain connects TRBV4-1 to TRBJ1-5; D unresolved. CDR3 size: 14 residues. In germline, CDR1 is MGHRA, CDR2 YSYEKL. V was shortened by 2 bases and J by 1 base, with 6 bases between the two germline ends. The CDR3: CASSQPLSNQPQHF. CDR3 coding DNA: TGCGCCAGCAGCCAACCCCTAAGCAATCAGCCCCAGCATTTT.

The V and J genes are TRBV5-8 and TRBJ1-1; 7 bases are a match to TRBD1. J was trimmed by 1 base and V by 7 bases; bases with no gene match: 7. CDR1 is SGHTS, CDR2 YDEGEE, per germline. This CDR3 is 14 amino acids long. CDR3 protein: CASYPGQTNTEAFF. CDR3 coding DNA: TGTGCCAGCTATCCGGGACAGACGAACACTGAAGCTTTCTTT.

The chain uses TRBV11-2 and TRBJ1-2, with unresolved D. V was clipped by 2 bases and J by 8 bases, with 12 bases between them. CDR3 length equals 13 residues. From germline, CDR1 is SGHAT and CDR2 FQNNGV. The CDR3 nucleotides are TGTGCCAGCAGCTTATCGGGAGACGAGGGCTACACCTTC. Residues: CASSLSGDEGYTF.

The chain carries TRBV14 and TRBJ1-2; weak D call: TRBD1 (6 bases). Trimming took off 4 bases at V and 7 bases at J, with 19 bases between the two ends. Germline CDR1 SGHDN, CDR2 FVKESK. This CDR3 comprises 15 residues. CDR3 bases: TGTGCCAGCAGCCCAATTTACAGGGAGAATCGTGGCTACACCTTC. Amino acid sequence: CASSPIYRENRGYTF.

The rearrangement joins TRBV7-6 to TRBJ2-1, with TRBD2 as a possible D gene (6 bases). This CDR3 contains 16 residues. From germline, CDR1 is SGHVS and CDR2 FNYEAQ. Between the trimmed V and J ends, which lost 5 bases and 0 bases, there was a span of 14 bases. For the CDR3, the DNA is TGTGCCAGCAGCCGACGCGGGGTTAGCTCCTACAATGAGCAGTTCTTC. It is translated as CASSRRGVSSYNEQFF.